One and the same sample provided the 16 T cell receptor beta chains below, sequenced in a study of OX40 agonist ivuxolimab in advanced cancers. Produced via immunoSEQ multiplex PCR; TCRdb's table is partial and in-frame only. The table has approximately 44,000 clones, approximately 86% seen once. Sequences were derived from CD4+ or CD8+ T cells sorted from blood, sampled in a trial of the OX40 agonist ivuxolimab. All receptors derive from an adult with an advanced solid tumor such as melanoma, head and neck, liver or kidney cancer.

J is TRBJ2-7 and V is TRBV6-5; 10 bases line up with TRBD1. Germline V gene sequence: CDR1 MNHEY, CDR2 SVGAGI. Trimming removed 5 bases from V and 2 bases from J; junction bases left unmatched: 6. The CDR3 totals 15 residues. CDR3 loop: CASSQDRGIAYEQYF. CDR3 coding DNA: TGTGCCAGCAGTCAGGACAGGGGGATCGCCTACGAGCAGTACTTC.

The V call is TRBV7-9, the J call TRBJ1-4, with 7 bases matching TRBD1. The V gene's germline CDR1 is SEHNR and CDR2 FQNEAQ (reference sequence). V was pared by 4 bases and J by 7 bases, with 18 bases of the junction left unmatched. The CDR3 is 18 residues long. Here the CDR3 reads CASSSSRLVGRGSEKLFF. CDR3 DNA: TGTGCCAGCAGCTCCTCCAGGCTGGTGGGCAGGGGGAGTGAAAAACTGTTTTTT.

The genes are TRBV7-3 and TRBJ2-2; unclear D gene. The CDR3 loop spans 17 amino acids. Trimming stripped 2 bases from V and 3 bases from J, with 16 bases between. Per germline, CDR1 SGHTA and CDR2 FQGTGA. The CDR3 region is CASSLVDVSGHTGELFF. CDR3 coding DNA: TGTGCCAGCAGCTTAGTGGATGTCTCCGGCCACACCGGGGAGCTGTTTTTT.

The genes are TRBV4-1 and TRBJ1-5; TRBD1 matches 8 bases. The CDR3 extends over 14 amino acids. The germline gives CDR1 MGHRA, CDR2 YSYEKL. After removal of 3 bases from V and 8 bases from J, the junction contained 6 bases not matched to a gene. The CDR3 nucleotides read TGCGCCAGCAGCCACGGACAGGGAATGGAGCCCCAGCATTTT. It yields the protein CASSHGQGMEPQHF.

The rearrangement joins TRBV7-9 to TRBJ2-7; 7 bases fit TRBD1. The germline CDR1 and CDR2 sequences are SEHNR and FQNEAQ (reference sequence). This CDR3 spans 13 amino acids. The ends lost 4 bases at V and 1 base at J; junction bases unmatched: 1. The CDR3 region is CASSSGGSYEQYF. The CDR3 DNA reads TGTGCCAGCAGCTCAGGGGGTTCCTACGAGCAGTACTTC.

This clone occurred once. The gene calls are TRBV4-3 and TRBJ1-2; D not resolved. Trimming shortened V by 4 bases and J by 4 bases, and 13 bases separated the two germline ends. The length of the CDR3 is 14 residues. CDR1 and CDR2 from the germline V gene are LGHNA and YSLEER. The CDR3 here is CASSLVGALYGYTF. CDR3 coding DNA: TGCGCCAGCAGCCTAGTAGGAGCCCTCTATGGCTACACCTTC.

Remarks on this clone: The sample contains more than one DNA sequence encoding this CDR3. This sequence joins TRBV27 and TRBJ2-5, with 7 bases that match TRBD2. Trimming at V came to 8 bases and at J to 5 bases, leaving 5 bases not matched to a gene. Germline V lookup: CDR1 MNHEY, CDR2 SMNVEV (reference sequence). This CDR3 has 12 residues. CDR3: CASGREEETQYF. CDR3 DNA sequence: TGTGCCAGCGGACGGGAGGAGGAGACCCAGTACTTC.

The chain carries TRBV7-2 and TRBJ1-1; unclear D gene. V was pared by 1 base and J by 1 base, with 10 bases between. The length of the CDR3 is 15 residues. The germline gives CDR1 SGHTA, CDR2 FQGNSA. The CDR3 loop reads CASSLEYRANTEAFF. CDR3 DNA sequence: TGTGCCAGCAGCTTAGAATACCGGGCGAACACTGAAGCTTTCTTT.

The rearrangement joins TRBV6-5 to TRBJ1-1, with 8 positions matching TRBD1. The CDR3 spans 15 residues. V lost 8 bases, J lost 0 bases, and 8 bases stayed unmatched. The germline V gene encodes CDR1 MNHEY and CDR2 SVGAGI. CDR3 DNA sequence: TGTGCCAGCGAGATAGGACAGGGTTTGAACACTGAAGCTTTCTTT. It codes for CASEIGQGLNTEAFF.

The V call is TRBV7-9, the J call TRBJ1-1; no reliable D call. Germline V gene sequence: CDR1 SEHNR, CDR2 FQNEAQ (reference sequence). The CDR3 sequence is 13 residues long. Trimming removed 5 bases at V and 6 bases at J, with 13 bases between. The CDR3 DNA reads as TGTGCCAGCAGCCTCCCCGGTGGGGCTGAAGCTTTCTTT. Translated, it gives CASSLPGGAEAFF. The full variable domain, in which reference TRBV7-9 and TRBJ1-1 provide the parts outside the CDR3, is DTGVSQNPRHKITKRGQNVTFRCDPISEHNRLYWYRQTLGQGPEFLTYFQNEAQLEKSRLLSDRFSAERPKGSFSTLEIQRTEQGDSAMYLCASSLPGGAEAFFGQGTRLTVV.

On this clone: Lacking the conserved final phenylalanine or tryptophan, this CDR3 likely reflects a read error. This chain joins TRBV2 and TRBJ1-6; D remains unclear. The CDR3 length is 14 residues. Germline V gene data show CDR1 as SNHLY and CDR2 as FYNNEI. V lost 0 bases to trimming and J lost 10 bases, with 10 bases between them. The CDR3 DNA sequence: TGTGCCAGCAGTGAAGCTCTCCTAGGATCACCCCTCCACCTT. Translated, it gives CASSEALLGSPLHL.

This rearrangement joins TRBV5-1 to TRBJ2-7, with 7 bases that match TRBD2. This CDR3 contains 13 residues. Germline CDR1 reads SGHRS; CDR2 reads YFSETQ. The V and J ends lost 5 bases and 3 bases, in that order; junction bases with no gene match: 5. CDR3 sequence (DNA): TGCGCCAGCAGAGTCAGGGACTACTACGAGCAGTACTTC. Translation gives CASRVRDYYEQYF.

V is TRBV6-6 and J is TRBJ2-7; either TRBD1 or TRBD2 may fit D (5 bases each). This CDR3 region has 16 residues. Germline CDR1 MNHNY, CDR2 SVGAGI (reference sequence). Trimming removed 0 bases from V and 7 bases from J, with 19 bases in between. CDR3 in amino acids: CASSYSKQGPPIEQYF. For the CDR3, the DNA is TGTGCCAGCAGTTACTCCAAGCAGGGACCACCGATTGAGCAGTACTTC.

V gene TRBV28 combines with J gene TRBJ1-1; 8 bases align to TRBD1. Germline V gene sequence: CDR1 MDHEN, CDR2 SYDVKM. With V trimmed by 6 bases and J by 4 bases, 4 bases remained unmatched. The CDR3 sequence is 13 residues long. The CDR3 loop is CASRLQGATEAFF. The CDR3 coding sequence is TGTGCCAGCAGACTCCAGGGGGCCACTGAAGCTTTCTTT. Full variable domain (outside the CDR3, taken from reference TRBV28 and TRBJ1-1): DVKVTQSSRYLVKRTGEKVFLECVQDMDHENMFWYRQDPGLGLRLIYFSYDVKMKEKGDIPEGYSVSREKKERFSLILESASTNQTSMYLCASRLQGATEAFFGQGTRLTVV.

Points on this clone: A much larger clone lies one base from this, so it may be a read error. The same CDR3 also results from other DNA sequences found in this sample. V and J are TRBV5-8 and TRBJ2-5; 7 positions agree with TRBD1. CDR1 SGHTS and CDR2 YDEGEE come from the germline V gene. This CDR3 contains 14 residues. The CDR3 coding sequence is TGTGCCAGTAGCTTGTGGGACAGCCAAGAGACCCAGTACTTC. The encoded protein is CASSLWDSQETQYF.

Points on this clone: Since the CDR3 does not end with the conserved phenylalanine or tryptophan, this likely comes from a read error. The genes are TRBV4-1 and TRBJ1-6; a possible D gene is TRBD1 (5 bases). Germline lookup yields CDR1 MGHRA and CDR2 YSYEKL. The CDR3 is 12 residues long. V was cut by 3 bases and J by 10 bases, with 7 bases left in between. The CDR3 nucleotides are TGCGCCAGCAGCCAGGGGGACTCACCCCTCCACCTT. Its translation: CASSQGDSPLHL.